This T cell receptor (beta chain) was retrieved from a study of PD-1 blockade in classical Hodgkin lymphoma. Losses at the gene ends were 6 bases for V and 4 bases for J; bases not matched to a gene: 9. There are 14 residues in the CDR3. Germline V CDR1 and CDR2: MGHDK, SYGVNS. With no exception, relapse followed autologous stem cell transplantation in all patients, and brentuximab vedotin exposure varied. Sequencing was performed with immunoSEQ multiplex PCR; in TCRdb, only in-frame clones are kept and a portion is missing. The table shows some 84,000 clones, with approximately 91% occurring only once.

The sequencing used peripheral blood mononuclear cells (PBMCs), collected at baseline. The receptor comes from a human donor with classical Hodgkin lymphoma. The gene calls are TRBV25-1 and TRBJ2-7; 7 bases line up with TRBD1. The CDR3 spells CASRGAGGEYEQYF. The CDR3 nucleotides read TGTGCCAGCAGGGGGGCAGGGGGTGAATACGAGCAGTACTTC.